These 6 T cell receptor beta chains came from one sample sequenced in a study of PD-1 blockade in classical Hodgkin lymphoma. There was relapse after autologous stem cell transplantation in every patient, and there was variation in brentuximab vedotin exposure. Assay: immunoSEQ multiplex PCR; the TCRdb copy retains only in-frame clones and omits some. The data show about 98,000 clones, with about four fifths seen just once and roughly 15% held by the top ten. This specimen was peripheral blood mononuclear cells (PBMCs), taken before the second cycle of nivolumab. The receptors derive from a human donor with classical Hodgkin lymphoma.

This chain joins TRBV7-3 and TRBJ2-7; D call uncertain. The CDR3 length is 13 residues. V shed 1 base and J shed 6 bases, with 10 bases lying between them. From germline, CDR1 is SGHTA and CDR2 FQGTGA. The CDR3 protein is CASSLMSRSEQYF. CDR3 DNA sequence: TGTGCCAGCAGCTTAATGTCTAGAAGCGAGCAGTACTTC.

This clone was seen a single time. This chain uses TRBV5-5 with TRBJ2-7, with D possibly TRBD1 on 6 matching bases. The V and J ends lost 5 bases and 7 bases respectively, with 16 bases between them. Looked up from germline, CDR1 is SGHKS and CDR2 is YYEKEE (reference sequence). There are 13 residues in the CDR3. The CDR3 is CASRIIRGGEQYF. The CDR3 DNA reads TGTGCCAGCAGGATAATCAGGGGTGGGGAGCAGTACTTC.

The chain joins TRBV10-3 to TRBJ2-2, with no clear D. The germline V and J ends were trimmed by 0 bases and 3 bases, with 8 bases remaining between them. This CDR3 comprises 15 residues. The germline V gene has CDR1 ENHRY and CDR2 SYGVKD. The CDR3 DNA follows: TGTGCCATCAGTGAGTCGTCGCCGTACACCGGGGAGCTGTTTTTT. Translation gives CAISESSPYTGELFF.

This rearrangement joins TRBV5-1 to TRBJ2-5, with a possible D match to TRBD2 (6 bases). V lost 4 bases to trimming and J lost 5 bases, with 18 bases between them. There are 15 residues in the CDR3. Germline V lookup: CDR1 SGHRS, CDR2 YFSETQ. This CDR3 is CASSRTQAGPETQYF. In DNA form, the CDR3 reads TGCGCCAGCAGCCGAACACAGGCGGGGCCGGAGACCCAGTACTTC. The complete variable domain, with remaining parts taken from reference TRBV5-1 and TRBJ2-5, reads KAGVTQTPRYLIKTRGQQVTLSCSPISGHRSVSWYQQTPGQGLQFLFEYFSETQRNKGNFPGRFSGRQFSNSRSEMNVSTLELGDSALYLCASSRTQAGPETQYFGPGTRLLVL.

CDR3 nucleotides: TGTGCCAGCAGCGAAAGGTCTAGCGGGAGGGCCCTCGGGGCCCAGTACTTC. It yields the protein CASSERSSGRALGAQYF. The chain carries TRBV7-6 and TRBJ2-5, with 12 bases that match TRBD2. The CDR3 sequence is 17 residues long. The J segment lost 9 bases and the V segment lost 5 bases, leaving 16 bases of the junction unmatched. The germline gives CDR1 SGHVS, CDR2 FNYEAQ.

This clone was observed a single time. The chain carries TRBV18 and TRBJ2-3, with D hard to call. Looked up from germline, CDR1 is KGHSH and CDR2 is LQKENI. The CDR3 covers 14 residues. The V end lost 0 bases, the J end lost 5 bases, and 9 bases lay between the germline ends. The CDR3 protein is CASSPPSRLDTQYF. The CDR3, as DNA: TGTGCCAGCTCACCACCGAGCAGGCTAGATACGCAGTATTTT.